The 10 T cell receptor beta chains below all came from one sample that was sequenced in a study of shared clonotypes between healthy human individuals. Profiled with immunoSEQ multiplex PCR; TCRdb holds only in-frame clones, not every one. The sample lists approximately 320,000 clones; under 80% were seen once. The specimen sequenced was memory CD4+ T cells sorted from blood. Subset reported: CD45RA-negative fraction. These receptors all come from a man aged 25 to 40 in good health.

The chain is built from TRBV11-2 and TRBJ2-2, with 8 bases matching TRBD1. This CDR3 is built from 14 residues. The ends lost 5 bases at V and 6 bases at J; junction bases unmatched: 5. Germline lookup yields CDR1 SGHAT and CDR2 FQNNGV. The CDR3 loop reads CASSLTGGSGELFF. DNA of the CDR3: TGTGCCAGCAGCCTAACAGGGGGATCCGGGGAGCTGTTTTTT.

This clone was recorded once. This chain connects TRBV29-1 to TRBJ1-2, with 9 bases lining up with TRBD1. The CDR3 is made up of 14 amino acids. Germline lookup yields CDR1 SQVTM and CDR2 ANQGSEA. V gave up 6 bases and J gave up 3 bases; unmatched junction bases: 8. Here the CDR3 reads CSVARDRVDYGYTF. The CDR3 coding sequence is TGCAGCGTCGCCCGGGACAGGGTGGACTATGGCTACACCTTC.

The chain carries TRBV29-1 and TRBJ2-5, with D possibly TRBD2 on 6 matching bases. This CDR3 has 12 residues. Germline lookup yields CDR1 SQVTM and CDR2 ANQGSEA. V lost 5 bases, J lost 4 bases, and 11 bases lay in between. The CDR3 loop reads CSVRLDRETQYF. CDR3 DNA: TGCAGCGTTAGACTAGATCGAGAGACCCAGTACTTC.

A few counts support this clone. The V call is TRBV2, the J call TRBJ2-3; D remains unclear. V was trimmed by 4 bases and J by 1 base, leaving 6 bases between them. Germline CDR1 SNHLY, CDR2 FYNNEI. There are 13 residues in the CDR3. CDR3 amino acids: CASSVLGTDTQYF. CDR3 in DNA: TGTGCCAGCAGTGTGCTGGGCACAGATACGCAGTATTTT.

CDR3 coding DNA: TGCGCCAGCAGCTCTACTAGCGGGTTTGTCGGTGAGCAGTTCTTC. This encodes CASSSTSGFVGEQFF. The rearrangement joins TRBV5-1 to TRBJ2-1; TRBD2 matches at 9 bases. This CDR3 spans 15 amino acids. V gave up 3 bases and J gave up 9 bases; unmatched junction bases: 10. Germline-derived CDR1 and CDR2 are SGHRS and YFSETQ. Full variable domain (rest looked up from reference TRBV5-1 and TRBJ2-1): KAGVTQTPRYLIKTRGQQVTLSCSPISGHRSVSWYQQTPGQGLQFLFEYFSETQRNKGNFPGRFSGRQFSNSRSEMNVSTLELGDSALYLCASSSTSGFVGEQFFGPGTRLTVL.

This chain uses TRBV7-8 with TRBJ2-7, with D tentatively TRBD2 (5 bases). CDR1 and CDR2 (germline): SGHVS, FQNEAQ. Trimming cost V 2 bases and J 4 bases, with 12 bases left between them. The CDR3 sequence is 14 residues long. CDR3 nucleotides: TGTGCCAGCAGCTTACCGGGAATGGGATACGAGCAGTACTTC. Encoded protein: CASSLPGMGYEQYF.

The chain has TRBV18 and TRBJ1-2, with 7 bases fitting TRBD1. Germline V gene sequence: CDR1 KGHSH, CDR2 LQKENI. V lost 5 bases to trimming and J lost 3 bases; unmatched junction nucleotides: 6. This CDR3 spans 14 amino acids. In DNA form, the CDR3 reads TGTGCCAGCTCATTGATCGACAGGGACTATGGCTACACCTTC. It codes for CASSLIDRDYGYTF.

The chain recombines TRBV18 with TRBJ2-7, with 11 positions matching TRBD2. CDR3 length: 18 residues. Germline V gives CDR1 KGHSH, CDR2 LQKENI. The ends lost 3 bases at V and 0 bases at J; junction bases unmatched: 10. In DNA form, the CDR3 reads TGTGCCAGCTCACCTCGCGCCCCGCTAGCGGGAGGCTCCTACGAGCAGTACTTC. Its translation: CASSPRAPLAGGSYEQYF.

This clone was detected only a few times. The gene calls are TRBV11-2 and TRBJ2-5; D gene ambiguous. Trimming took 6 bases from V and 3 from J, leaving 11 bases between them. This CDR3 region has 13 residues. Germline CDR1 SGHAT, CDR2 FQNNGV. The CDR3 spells CASSRSVEETQYF. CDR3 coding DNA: TGTGCCAGCAGTCGCTCAGTGGAAGAGACCCAGTACTTC.

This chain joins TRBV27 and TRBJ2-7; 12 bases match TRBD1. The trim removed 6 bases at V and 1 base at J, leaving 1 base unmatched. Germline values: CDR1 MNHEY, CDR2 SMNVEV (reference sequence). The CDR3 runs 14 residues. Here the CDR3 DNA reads TGTGCCAGCAGGGGACAGGGGGCGTCCTACGAGCAGTACTTC. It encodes CASRGQGASYEQYF.